The 16 T cell receptor beta chains given below trace back to one sample, sequenced in a study of identical twins. TCRdb re-called the 5' RACE reads with MiXCR, one entry per CDR3 protein. The table has a few hundred thousand distinct CDR3 sequences, less than 20% seen once. The specimen was naive T cells sorted from blood. These receptors came from a man aged 50 or older in good health.

This clonotype was counted ten times or more. V usage is TRBV6-6 and J usage is TRBJ1-4, with D unresolved. Germline V gives CDR1 MNHNY, CDR2 SVGAGI (reference sequence). V was shortened by 0 bases and J by 7 bases, with 6 bases between the two germline ends. This CDR3 has 13 residues. CDR3 amino acids: CASSYSAGEKLFF. CDR3 in DNA: TGTGCCAGCAGTTACTCGGCTGGTGAAAAACTGTTTTTT.

For this clonotype: A much larger clone differs from this one at a single base, so this may be a read error. This chain connects TRBV7-9 to TRBJ2-3; D might be TRBD1 (5 bases). Germline CDR1 reads SEHNR; CDR2 reads FQNEAQ (reference sequence). Trimming stripped 3 bases from V and 3 bases from J, with 7 bases between. This CDR3 comprises 13 residues. The CDR3: CASSFRETDTQYF. The CDR3 DNA sequence: TGTGCCAGCAGCTTCAGGGAAACAGATACGCAGTATTTT.

The rearrangement uses TRBV5-7 and TRBJ2-1, with 11 bases matching TRBD2. TRBV5-7 carries the ORF label, with uncertain function. Trimming removed 4 bases from V and 2 bases from J; junction bases left unmatched: 11. There are 18 residues in the CDR3. The CDR3 bases are TGTGCCAGCAGCAATAAAGGGCTAGCGGGAGGAGCCTACAATGAGCAGTTCTTC. This sequence encodes CASSNKGLAGGAYNEQFF.

The gene calls are TRBV3-1 and TRBJ2-7; 8 nucleotides align to TRBD1. The CDR3 is 13 amino acids. The germline V gene has CDR1 LGHDT and CDR2 YNNKEL (reference sequence). V trimming: 3 bases; J trimming: 3 bases; junction bases outside the gene matches: 1. The chain's CDR3 is CASSHTGGYEQYF. CDR3 DNA: TGTGCCAGCAGCCACACAGGGGGCTACGAGCAGTACTTC.

The chain uses TRBV10-1 and TRBJ2-2; D not resolved. Germline lookup yields CDR1 WNHNN and CDR2 SYGVQD (reference sequence). Trimming pared 4 bases from V and 0 bases from J, leaving 6 bases between. CDR3 length: 14 residues. CDR3 in amino acids: CASSVKANTGELFF. In nucleotides, the CDR3 is TGCGCCAGCAGTGTAAAGGCGAACACCGGGGAGCTGTTTTTT.

This clonotype was counted between two and nine times. CDR3 protein: CATSRDRLIEAKNIQYF. DNA of the CDR3: TGTGCCACCAGCAGAGATCGGTTAATTGAGGCCAAAAACATTCAGTACTTC. The chain recombines TRBV15 with TRBJ2-4; D remains unclear. The germline V and J ends were trimmed by 0 bases and 1 base, with 13 bases remaining between them. There are 17 residues in the CDR3. Germline V gives CDR1 LNHNV, CDR2 YYDKDF (reference sequence).

This clonotype appeared many times. This chain joins TRBV10-3 and TRBJ2-1, with 9 positions matching TRBD2. Germline V gene data show CDR1 as ENHRY and CDR2 as SYGVKD. The trim removed 0 bases at V and 12 bases at J, leaving 0 bases unmatched. The CDR3 is 12 amino acids. CDR3 sequence (DNA): TGTGCCATCAGTGAGTCAGCGGGAGGGCAGTTCTTC. Protein: CAISESAGGQFF.

This chain uses TRBV7-8 with TRBJ2-5; 7 bases are a match to TRBD2. Germline CDR1 SGHVS, CDR2 FQNEAQ. Trimming at V came to 1 base and at J to 7 bases, leaving 3 bases not matched to a gene. This CDR3 spans 13 amino acids. DNA for the CDR3: TGTGCCAGCAGCTTAGATGGGAGGGTGACCCAGTACTTC. It encodes CASSLDGRVTQYF.

This chain connects TRBV6-1 to TRBJ1-6; perhaps TRBD1 as D (5 bases). V lost 3 bases and J 4 bases, leaving 10 bases between the germline ends. CDR1 and CDR2 (germline): MNHNS, SASEGT. This CDR3 region has 15 residues. The CDR3 DNA reads as TGTGCCAGCAGTGACCTGACAGCGTATAATTCACCCCTCCACTTT. Amino acids: CASSDLTAYNSPLHF.

This clonotype was counted between two and nine times. The chain employs TRBV7-9 and TRBJ2-1; no reliable D call. Trimming stripped 0 bases from V and 8 bases from J, with 14 bases between. This CDR3 has 15 residues. CDR1 is SEHNR, CDR2 FQNEAQ, per germline (reference sequence). This CDR3 reads CASSLAALVLDEQFF. DNA for the CDR3: TGTGCCAGCAGCTTAGCAGCTCTCGTCCTGGATGAGCAGTTCTTC. Full variable domain (outside the CDR3, taken from reference TRBV7-9 and TRBJ2-1): DTGVSQNPRHKITKRGQNVTFRCDPISEHNRLYWYRQTLGQGPEFLTYFQNEAQLEKSRLLSDRFSAERPKGSFSTLEIQRTEQGDSAMYLCASSLAALVLDEQFFGPGTRLTVL.

This clonotype was seen a handful of times. V gene TRBV7-2 combines with J gene TRBJ2-1; 8 bases agree with TRBD2. The J segment lost 3 bases and the V segment lost 1 base, leaving 8 bases of the junction unmatched. The CDR3 contains 17 residues. Germline lookup yields CDR1 SGHTA and CDR2 FQGNSA. CDR3 DNA sequence: TGTGCCAGCAGCTTAGTTCCGCAACTAGCGGTCTACAATGAGCAGTTCTTC. It specifies CASSLVPQLAVYNEQFF.

The rearrangement links TRBV7-6 to TRBJ2-5; weak D call: TRBD2 (5 bases). The CDR3 spans 15 residues. Germline lookup yields CDR1 SGHVS and CDR2 FNYEAQ. Trimming stripped 1 base from V and 1 base from J, with 10 bases between. CDR3 residues: CASSLDEGSQETQYF. The DNA of the CDR3 is TGTGCCAGCAGCTTAGACGAGGGCTCCCAAGAGACCCAGTACTTC.

V gene TRBV12-3 or TRBV12-4 combines with J gene TRBJ2-7; D is undetermined. The CDR3 runs 12 residues. V was clipped by 6 bases and J by 3 bases, with 9 bases between them. The CDR3 sequence is CASSTRHYEQYF. The CDR3 DNA is TGTGCCAGCAGCACTCGTCACTACGAGCAGTACTTC.

This clonotype was found many times. The chain uses TRBV4-1 and TRBJ2-2, with 11 bases fitting TRBD2. Germline lookup yields CDR1 MGHRA and CDR2 YSYEKL. V lost 0 bases and J lost 1; bases outside the gene matches: 13. The CDR3 runs to 21 residues. For the CDR3, the DNA is TGCGCCAGCAGCCAAGATCTTCATGCTAGCGGGAGGTACTTGAACACCGGGGAGCTGTTTTTT. It specifies CASSQDLHASGRYLNTGELFF.

The chain has TRBV11-2 and TRBJ2-7; maybe TRBD2 (6 bases). The CDR3 is made up of 17 amino acids. V was pared by 1 base and J by 7 bases, with 23 bases between. The germline V gene has CDR1 SGHAT and CDR2 FQNNGV. The CDR3 DNA is TGTGCCAGCAGCTTAGTTTGGAGGTTGGACAACGCGGGAGAGCAGTACTTC. This encodes CASSLVWRLDNAGEQYF. Based on the CDR3 plus reference TRBV11-2 and TRBJ2-7, the full variable domain is EAGVAQSPRYKIIEKRQSVAFWCNPISGHATLYWYQQILGQGPKLLIQFQNNGVVDDSQLPKDRFSAERLKGVDSTLKIQPAKLEDSAVYLCASSLVWRLDNAGEQYFGPGTRLTVT.

The chain uses TRBV28 and TRBJ1-5; D remains unclear. Trimming took 3 bases from V and 1 from J, leaving 7 bases between them. The CDR3 runs to 14 residues. Germline CDR1 is MDHEN and CDR2 is SYDVKM. In nucleotides, the CDR3 is TGTGCCAGCAGTTTTTGGAGGAGCAATCAGCCCCAGCATTTT. This gives the protein CASSFWRSNQPQHF.